This T cell receptor beta chain was identified in a study of cytomegalovirus exposure and HLA in healthy donors. Overall study: Caucasian-associated ancestry cluster membership applied to over 80% of approximately 400 genotyped donors.

It was with 60 Vbeta and 13 Jbeta primers that the PCR ran. The repertoire was sequenced with immunoSEQ multiplex PCR; TCRdb's copy has only in-frame clones and lacks some. This sample has some 98,000 clones, with around a tenth found just once. Study-wide results and limits: Whilst most TCR sequences proved rare, a subset of public TCRs occurred across many donors.

With regard to this clone: Its antigen is not identified.

This TCR was recovered from a middle-aged man in good health and CMV-seropositive. The specimen was PBMCs.

The CDR3 reads CASSLVGGSGTEAFF. The CDR3 bases are TGTGCCAGCAGCTTGGTCGGGGGATCAGGCACTGAAGCTTTCTTT. The chain is built from TRBV7-6 and TRBJ1-1, with TRBD1 as a possible D gene (5 bases). CDR3 length: 15 amino acids. The V gene's germline CDR1 is SGHVS and CDR2 FNYEAQ. V lost 3 bases, J lost 4 bases, and 15 bases lay in between.